The 7 T cell receptor beta chains below were found in one sample sequenced in a study of cytomegalovirus exposure and HLA in healthy donors (dated by TCRdb to about 2017). The library was produced with the immunoSEQ multiplex PCR assay. The multiplex PCR relied on a mix of 60 forward primers for TCR Vbeta segments and 13 reverse primers for TCR Jbeta segments. Drawn from immuneACCESS, this table holds only the in-frame rearrangements with V and J called that TCRdb kept. Clones are partly lost; checked studies trace under half to an unresolved V gene and leave the rest unexplained. The sample table contains around 220,000 clones; only one count was recorded for about 83% of them. The ten top clones hold about a sixth of the sample. The sample comprised PBMCs. The receptors shown here come from a man aged 40-49 years in good health and CMV-seronegative.

The CDR3 DNA reads TGTGCCAGCAGCTTAGCCGGTAGCGGGCTTATCTACGAGCAGTACTTC. Its protein is CASSLAGSGLIYEQYF. The rearrangement uses TRBV7-8 and TRBJ2-7, with 7 nucleotides matching TRBD2. Unmatched junction bases numbered 8, after V lost 0 bases and J lost 3 bases. CDR3 length: 16 residues. Per germline, CDR1 SGHVS and CDR2 FQNEAQ. Complete variable domain (other parts from reference TRBV7-8 and TRBJ2-7): GAGVSQSPRYKVAKRGQDVALRCDPISGHVSLFWYQQALGQGPEFLTYFQNEAQLDKSGLPSDRFFAERPEGSVSTLKIQRTQQEDSAVYLCASSLAGSGLIYEQYFGPGTRLTVT.

This clone was observed a single time. The genes are TRBV7-6 and TRBJ2-3; 9 bases fit TRBD1. Germline-derived CDR1 and CDR2 are SGHVS and FNYEAQ. The CDR3 consists of 15 residues. Trimming took 3 bases from V and 3 from J; bases not matched to a gene: 4. As DNA, the CDR3 is TGTGCCAGCAGCTTTTACAGGGGGCCTACAGATACGCAGTATTTT. Amino acids: CASSFYRGPTDTQYF.

The chain joins TRBV18 to TRBJ2-7, with 8 bases lining up with TRBD1. V lost 0 bases and J lost 7; bases outside the gene matches: 8. This CDR3 region has 15 residues. Germline-derived CDR1 and CDR2 are KGHSH and LQKENI. CDR3 sequence (DNA): TGTGCCAGCTCACCACCGTCGGGACAGGTTTATGAGCAGTACTTC. Encoded protein: CASSPPSGQVYEQYF.

The chain joins TRBV9 to TRBJ2-3, with a weak D call TRBD1 (6 bases). CDR1 SGDLS and CDR2 YYNGEE come from the germline V gene. CDR3 length: 16 residues. Trimming left V 4 bases short and J 2 bases short, with 17 bases between. DNA of the CDR3: TGTGCCAGCAGCAAGTGGACAGTTTTCCCCACAGATACGCAGTATTTT. Protein sequence: CASSKWTVFPTDTQYF.

Only a few counts were recorded for this clone. CDR3 region: CASSTRTSGSWDTQYF. The DNA of the CDR3 is TGTGCCAGCAGCACCCGGACTAGCGGGAGTTGGGATACGCAGTATTTT. The chain uses TRBV9 and TRBJ2-3; TRBD2 matches at 13 bases. The CDR3 has 16 amino acids. The germline V gene has CDR1 SGDLS and CDR2 YYNGEE. With 4 bases clipped from V and 6 bases from J, the junction kept 8 bases outside the gene matches.

The CDR3 DNA is TGTGCCAGCAGCAAGGGACTAGCGGGAGGGAGCTCCTACGAGCAGTACTTC. Protein product: CASSKGLAGGSSYEQYF. The chain has TRBV13 and TRBJ2-7; 16 bases match TRBD2. Germline V gene data show CDR1 as PRHDT and CDR2 as FYEKMQ (reference sequence). This CDR3 is 17 amino acids long. The V segment lost 5 bases and the J segment 0 bases; nucleotides outside the gene matches: 4.

This clone was seen a single time. CDR3 bases: TGCAGCGTTGAGGGACAGGGGGCTAGAGACGAGCAGTACTTC. The encoded protein is CSVEGQGARDEQYF. The V gene is TRBV29-1, the J gene TRBJ2-7; 12 positions agree with TRBD1. CDR3 length equals 14 residues. The ends lost 3 bases at V and 5 bases at J; junction bases unmatched: 5. Per germline, CDR1 SQVTM and CDR2 ANQGSEA.